This entry lists 9 T cell receptor beta chains sequenced from one sample in a study of T cells in Graves' hyperthyroidism and ophthalmopathy. Template material for amplifying TCR beta CDR3 regions consisted of RNA transcripts. First-round RT-PCR targeting the TCR CDR3 was performed with the HTBI primer set. TCRdb independently ran MiXCR on the multiplex PCR reads; one entry per CDR3 protein. The table has 600,000 or so distinct CDR3 sequences, about 43% seen once. What was sequenced was peripheral blood or thyroid tissue (not recorded which). Receptor source: a woman aged 18-29 years with Graves' hyperthyroidism.

The chain uses TRBV7-2 and TRBJ2-2; 7 bases agree with TRBD2. Looked up from germline, CDR1 is SGHTA and CDR2 is FQGNSA. After removal of 3 bases from V and 4 bases from J, the junction contained 2 bases not matched to a gene. The CDR3 extends over 14 amino acids. CDR3 DNA sequence: TGTGCCAGCAGCTTGACTAGCCGCACCGGGGAGCTGTTTTTT. Encoded protein: CASSLTSRTGELFF.

The chain couples TRBV29-1 to TRBJ1-2; the match to TRBD1 covers 9 bases. Looked up from germline, CDR1 is SQVTM and CDR2 is ANQGSEA. The ends lost 8 bases at V and 4 bases at J; junction bases unmatched: 5. The CDR3 is 12 residues long. In DNA, the CDR3 is TGCAGCTACGGGACAGGGATCTATGGCTACACCTTC. Protein product: CSYGTGIYGYTF.

V usage is TRBV2 and J usage is TRBJ1-1; the D gene is possibly TRBD1 (5 bases). The V and J ends lost 6 bases and 4 bases respectively, with 21 bases between them. Germline lookup yields CDR1 SNHLY and CDR2 FYNNEI. There are 16 residues in the CDR3. The CDR3 sequence is CASSLGLPQGGTEAFF. Here the CDR3 DNA reads TGTGCCAGCAGCTTAGGCCTTCCCCAGGGCGGCACTGAAGCTTTCTTT.

The rearrangement links TRBV13 to TRBJ2-7, with D unclear. With 5 bases removed from V and 4 bases from J, the gap between germline ends came to 12 bases. The CDR3 extends over 13 amino acids. Germline-derived CDR1 and CDR2 are PRHDT and FYEKMQ (reference sequence). The CDR3 sequence: CASSQDTRYEQYF. CDR3 sequence (DNA): TGTGCCAGCAGCCAAGATACACGATACGAGCAGTACTTC. Full variable domain (outside the CDR3, taken from reference TRBV13 and TRBJ2-7): AAGVIQSPRHLIKEKRETATLKCYPIPRHDTVYWYQQGPGQDPQFLISFYEKMQSDKGSIPDRFSAQQFSDYHSELNMSSLELGDSALYFCASSQDTRYEQYFGPGTRLTVT.

This clonotype was detected only a few times. This chain uses TRBV5-1 with TRBJ1-6, with 10 bases lining up with TRBD1. The CDR3 consists of 16 residues. Germline lookup yields CDR1 SGHRS and CDR2 YFSETQ. J gave up 9 bases and V 5 bases, and 11 bases lay outside the gene matches. The CDR3 is CASRDAGTGDRSPLHF. The CDR3 DNA follows: TGCGCCAGCAGAGACGCCGGGACAGGGGACCGTTCACCCCTCCACTTT.

This clonotype has ten or more counts. V is TRBV7-9 and J is TRBJ2-7; maybe TRBD1 (6 bases). Germline CDR1 reads SEHNR; CDR2 reads FQNEAQ (reference sequence). Trimming removed 4 bases at V and 0 bases at J, with 13 bases between. The CDR3 extends over 15 amino acids. CDR3 protein: CASSSSGTSSYEQYF. The CDR3 DNA is TGTGCCAGCAGCTCCTCCGGGACAAGCTCCTACGAGCAGTACTTC.

This clonotype occurred many times. The chain employs TRBV25-1 and TRBJ1-5, with a weak D call TRBD1 (5 bases). The germline CDR1 and CDR2 sequences are MGHDK and SYGVNS. V dropped 1 base and J dropped 5 bases, with 12 bases sitting between them. The CDR3 contains 15 residues. The CDR3 is CASSELGQGDQPQHF. CDR3 nucleotide sequence: TGTGCCAGCAGTGAATTGGGGCAGGGAGATCAGCCCCAGCATTTT.

This chain uses TRBV6-1 with TRBJ1-1; D possibly corresponds to TRBD1 (5 bases). Germline assignment: CDR1 MNHNS and CDR2 SASEGT. The CDR3 sequence is 14 residues long. The V end lost 8 bases, the J end lost 0 bases, and 13 bases lay between the germline ends. The CDR3 DNA follows: TGTGCCAGCCGGGACCCGGTGATGAACACTGAAGCTTTCTTT. Its translation: CASRDPVMNTEAFF.

The chain is built from TRBV25-1 and TRBJ2-3; 14 bases are a match to TRBD2. The V and J ends lost 6 bases and 4 bases, in that order; junction bases with no gene match: 3. This CDR3 spans 15 amino acids. CDR1 is MGHDK, CDR2 SYGVNS, per germline. CDR3 bases: TGTGCCAGCAGCCCGGGACTAGCGGGAGCAGATACGCAGTATTTT. It codes for CASSPGLAGADTQYF.